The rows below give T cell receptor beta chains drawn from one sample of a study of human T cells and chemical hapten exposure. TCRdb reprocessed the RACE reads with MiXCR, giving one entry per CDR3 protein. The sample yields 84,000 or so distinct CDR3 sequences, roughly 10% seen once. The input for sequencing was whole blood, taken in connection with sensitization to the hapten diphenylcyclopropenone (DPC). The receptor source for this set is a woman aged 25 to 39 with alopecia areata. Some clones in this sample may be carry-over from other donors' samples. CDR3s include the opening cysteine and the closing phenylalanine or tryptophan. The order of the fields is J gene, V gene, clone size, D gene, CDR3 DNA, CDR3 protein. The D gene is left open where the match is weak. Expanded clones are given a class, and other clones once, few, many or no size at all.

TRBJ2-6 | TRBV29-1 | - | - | TGCAGCGTTGGCCCCACTGGGGGACGTTCCTCTGGGGCCAACGTCCTGACTTTC | CSVGPTGGRSSGANVLTF
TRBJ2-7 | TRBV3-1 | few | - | TGTGCCAGCAGCCAATCGACAGGACTCTCCTACGAGCAGTACTTC | CASSQSTGLSYEQYF
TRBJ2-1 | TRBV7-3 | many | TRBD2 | TGTGCCAGCAGCTTAATGCGGGGAGGGTTTGATGAGCAGTTCTTC | CASSLMRGGFDEQFF
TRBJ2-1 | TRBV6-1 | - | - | TGTGCCAGCAGAGACCATGGGGGTCCCAACAATGAGCAGTTCTTC | CASRDHGGPNNEQFF
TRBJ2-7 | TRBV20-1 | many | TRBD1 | TGCAGTGCAACGGACAGGGTCTACGAGCAGTACTTC | CSATDRVYEQYF
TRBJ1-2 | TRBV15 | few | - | TGTGCCACCAGCAGAGAGCCACAGAACTATGGCTACACCTTC | CATSREPQNYGYTF
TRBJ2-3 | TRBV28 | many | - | TGTGCCAGCAGCCAAATAACCACAGATACGCAGTATTTT | CASSQITTDTQYF
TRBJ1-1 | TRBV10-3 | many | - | TGTGCCATCAGTGCCGGGGGCCCAGGCACTGAAGCTTTCTTT | CAISAGGPGTEAFF
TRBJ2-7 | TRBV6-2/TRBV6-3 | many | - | TGTGCCAGCAGTTGGCCGGGGCAGGGAAGGGACGAGCAGTACTTC | CASSWPGQGRDEQYF
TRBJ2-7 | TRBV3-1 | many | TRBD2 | TGTGCCAGCAGCCATAGTAGCGGGATTGCCTACGAGCAGTACTTC | CASSHSSGIAYEQYF
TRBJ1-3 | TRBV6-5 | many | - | TGTGCCAGCAGCCTAATGAACGCGGAAAACACCATATATTTT | CASSLMNAENTIYF
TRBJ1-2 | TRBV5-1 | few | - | TGCGCCAGCAGCCTACTACCGGACGGGAACTATGGCTACACCTTC | CASSLLPDGNYGYTF
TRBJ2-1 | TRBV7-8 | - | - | TGTGCCAGCAGCTTAAGTGGAGGGTCCTATGGGCAGTTCTTC | CASSLSGGSYGQFF
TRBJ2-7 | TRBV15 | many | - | TGTGCCACCAGCAGAGCCCTCTCCGAGCAGTACTTC | CATSRALSEQYF
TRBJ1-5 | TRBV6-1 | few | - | TGTGCCAGCACCCTCGAGGGGTATCAGCCCCAGCATTTT | CASTLEGYQPQHF
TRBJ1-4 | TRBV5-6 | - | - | TGTGCCAGCAGCCTGGACGGAGCTGGGCATGAAAAACTGTTTTTT | CASSLDGAGHEKLFF
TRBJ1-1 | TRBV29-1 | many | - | TGCAGCGTTTCCGGGCCCCGGCTTAACACTGAAGCTTTCTTT | CSVSGPRLNTEAFF
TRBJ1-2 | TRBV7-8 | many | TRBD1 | TGTGCCAGCAGCTTAGAATCCGGGACAGTAAAACCTGGCTACACCTTC | CASSLESGTVKPGYTF
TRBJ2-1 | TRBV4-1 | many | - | TGCGCCAGCAGCCAAGACTCCCCCACGACAGCTCCCTCCTACAATGAGCAGTTCTTC | CASSQDSPTTAPSYNEQFF
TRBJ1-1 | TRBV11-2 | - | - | TGTGCCAGCAGCTTAGCGTTGGCGGGGACCGAAGCTGTCTTT | CASSLALAGTEAVF
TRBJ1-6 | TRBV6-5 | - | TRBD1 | TGTGCCAGCAACCCGCAGGGGGCGGTTAATTCACCCCTCCACTTT | CASNPQGAVNSPLHF
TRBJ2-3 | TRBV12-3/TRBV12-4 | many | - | TGTGCCAGCAGTTTTCGGGCCAACACAGATACGCAGTATTTT | CASSFRANTDTQYF
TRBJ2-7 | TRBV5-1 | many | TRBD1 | TGCGCCAGCAGCTTGGATGGACAGGGGGCCGAGCAGTACTTC | CASSLDGQGAEQYF
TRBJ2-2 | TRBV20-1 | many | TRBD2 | TGCAGTACCAGTGAGGCGGGAGGGCCTAGGGCCGGGGAGCTGTTTTTT | CSTSEAGGPRAGELFF
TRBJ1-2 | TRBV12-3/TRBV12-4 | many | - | TGTGCCAGCAGTACAGGGAGTAGTAACTATGGCTACACCTTC | CASSTGSSNYGYTF
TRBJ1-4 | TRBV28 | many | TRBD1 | TGTGCCAGCAGTTTGGGACAGCTGAAGGAAAAACTGTTTTTT | CASSLGQLKEKLFF
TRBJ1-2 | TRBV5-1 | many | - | TGCGCCAGCAGCTTGGACCCTAACTATGGCTACACCTTC | CASSLDPNYGYTF
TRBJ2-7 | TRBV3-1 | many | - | TGTGCCAGCAGCCAAACGTGGGAGCAGTACTTC | CASSQTWEQYF
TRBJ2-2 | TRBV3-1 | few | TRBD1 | TGTGCCAGCAGCCAAGGGGGACAGGGGAACACCGGGGAGCTGTTTTTT | CASSQGGQGNTGELFF
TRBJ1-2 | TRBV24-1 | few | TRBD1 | TGTGCCACCAGTCCCTCCGGGACAGTAAGGGGCTACACCTTC | CATSPSGTVRGYTF
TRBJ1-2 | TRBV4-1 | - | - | TGCGCCAGCAGCCAAGTGGCCAGGGAGGATGGCTACACCTTC | CASSQVAREDGYTF
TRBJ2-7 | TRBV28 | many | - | TGTGCCAGCAGTTCCCCCCCAGGGGCCCACGAGCAGTACTTC | CASSSPPGAHEQYF
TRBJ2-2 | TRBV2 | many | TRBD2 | TGTGCCAGCGGATCTAGCGGGGGGGCCACCGGGGAGCTGTTTTTT | CASGSSGGATGELFF
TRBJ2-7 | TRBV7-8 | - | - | TGTGCCAGCAGCCCCACGGAACTCGGGCCCGAGCAGTACTTC | CASSPTELGPEQYF
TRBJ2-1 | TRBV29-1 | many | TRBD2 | TGCAGCGCAAGACTAGCGGGGGGCTCGTTGGAGTTCTTC | CSARLAGGSLEFF
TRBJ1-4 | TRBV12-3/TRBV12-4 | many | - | TGTGCCAGCAGTTTATTTACCACTGGGCTGTTTTTT | CASSLFTTGLFF
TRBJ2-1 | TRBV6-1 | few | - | TGTGCCAGCAGTGAAGTTATGACAGTCCACGGAGTTAATGAGCAGTTCTTC | CASSEVMTVHGVNEQFF
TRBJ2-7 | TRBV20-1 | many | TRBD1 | TGCAGTGCCCCACCGGGACAGGCAGGGAGGGAGCAGTACTTC | CSAPPGQAGREQYF
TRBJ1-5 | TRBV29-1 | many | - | TGCAGCGCGGGACACGGTAGCAATCAGCCCCAGCATTTT | CSAGHGSNQPQHF
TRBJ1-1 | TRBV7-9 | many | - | TGTGCCAGCAGCTTAGTGGACGGAAACACTGAAGCTTTCTTT | CASSLVDGNTEAFF
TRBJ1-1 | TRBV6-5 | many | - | TGTGCCAGCAGTTACTCGAATCCCCCCGTGGCTTTCTTT | CASSYSNPPVAFF
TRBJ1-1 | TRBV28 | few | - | TGTGCCAGCAGTTTGGGTCAGGGGAGGGCTGAAGCTTTCTTT | CASSLGQGRAEAFF
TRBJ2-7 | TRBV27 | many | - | TGTGCCAGCAGTACCGTTGGGGTTGATGCCTACGAGCAGTACTTC | CASSTVGVDAYEQYF
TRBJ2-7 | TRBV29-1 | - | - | TGCAGCGCCCGGGACACTTCCTACGAGCAGTACTTC | CSARDTSYEQYF
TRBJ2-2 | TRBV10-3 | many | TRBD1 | TGTGCCATCAGTGAGCGACGGACAGGGGACACCGGGGAGCTGTTTTTT | CAISERRTGDTGELFF
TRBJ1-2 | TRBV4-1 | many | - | TGCGCCAGCAGCCAAGTTACGCAGAGAGACTATGGCTACACCTTC | CASSQVTQRDYGYTF
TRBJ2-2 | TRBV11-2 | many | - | TGTGCCAGCAGCCCACTCAAGGGTTTCGCCCAGGTGGCCGGGGAGCTGTTTTTT | CASSPLKGFAQVAGELFF
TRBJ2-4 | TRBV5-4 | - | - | TGTGCCAGCAGCGCCCCTGGGCCTCTAGCCAAAAACATTCAGTACTTC | CASSAPGPLAKNIQYF
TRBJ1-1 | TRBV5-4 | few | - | TGTGCCAGCAGCCGCTCCCAGAACACTGAAGCTTTCTTT | CASSRSQNTEAFF
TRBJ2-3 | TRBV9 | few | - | TGTGCCAGCAGCGTAGATCAAGGGGGGGATACGCAGTATTTT | CASSVDQGGDTQYF
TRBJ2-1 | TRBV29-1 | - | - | TGCAGCGTTTGGGGTCATGAGCAGTTCTTC | CSVWGHEQFF
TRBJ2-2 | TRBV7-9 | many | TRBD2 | TGTGCCAGCAGCTTAGGAATAGCGGGAGCGGACACCGGGGAGCTGTTTTTT | CASSLGIAGADTGELFF
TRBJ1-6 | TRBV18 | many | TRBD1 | TGTGCCAGCGGAACGGACAGGATTAATTCACCCCTCCACTTT | CASGTDRINSPLHF
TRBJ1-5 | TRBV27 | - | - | TGTGCCAGCAGTTCCGGGTTGGGCCAGCCCCAGCATTTT | CASSSGLGQPQHF
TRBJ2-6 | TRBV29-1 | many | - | TGCAGCGTTAGTGGGGACTCTGGGGCCAACGTCCTGACTTTC | CSVSGDSGANVLTF
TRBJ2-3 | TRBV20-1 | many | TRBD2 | TGCAGTGCCGCGGGGCTAGCGGGAGATACGCAGTATTTT | CSAAGLAGDTQYF
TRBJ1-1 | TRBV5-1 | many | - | TGCGCCAGCAGCTTGGAGGTTTCAGCTGAAGCTTTCTTT | CASSLEVSAEAFF
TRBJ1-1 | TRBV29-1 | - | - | TGCAGCGTTGGAAAGGTACGGAACACTGAAGCTTTCTTT | CSVGKVRNTEAFF